What follows are 30 T cell receptor beta chains derived from one specimen sequenced in a study of blood T cell repertoires in COVID-19. Libraries were prepared by immunoSEQ multiplex PCR; TCRdb keeps only in-frame clonotypes and omits some of them. The table records about 160,000 clones, about 87% of them present only once. Sequenced: peripheral blood. These receptors were collected from a woman in her 70s with COVID-19, enrolled during active disease.

V gene TRBV2 combines with J gene TRBJ1-5, with D hard to call. The CDR3 is 17 amino acids. Germline V gene sequence: CDR1 SNHLY, CDR2 FYNNEI. V gave up 2 bases and J gave up 2 bases, with 16 bases separating them. CDR3 protein: CASSEFRAGLGNQPQHF. The CDR3 region has the DNA TGTGCCAGCAGTGAATTCCGAGCAGGTTTGGGCAATCAGCCCCAGCATTTT. Based on the CDR3 plus reference TRBV2 and TRBJ1-5, the full variable domain is EPEVTQTPSHQVTQMGQEVILRCVPISNHLYFYWYRQILGQKVEFLVSFYNNEISEKSEIFDDQFSVERPDGSNFTLKIRSTKLEDSAMYFCASSEFRAGLGNQPQHFGDGTRLSIL.

The genes are TRBV5-4 and TRBJ1-1, with 11 bases fitting TRBD1. Trimming cost V 3 bases and J 3 bases; bases outside gene matches: 16. CDR1 and CDR2 (germline): SGHNT, YYREEE (reference sequence). The CDR3 loop spans 19 amino acids. This CDR3 reads CASSSPPGQGDRSDTEAFF. In DNA form, the CDR3 reads TGTGCCAGCAGCTCTCCTCCGGGACAGGGGGATCGTTCGGACACTGAAGCTTTCTTT.

Here the CDR3 DNA reads TGTGCCAGCAGTAGGAGGGCCCTGGGTCCCTACGAGCAGTACTTC. Amino acid sequence: CASSRRALGPYEQYF. This chain connects TRBV27 to TRBJ2-7; TRBD2 might be the D (6 bases). V lost 5 bases, J lost 2 bases, and 16 bases lay in between. This CDR3 contains 15 residues. Germline V gives CDR1 MNHEY, CDR2 SMNVEV (reference sequence).

The V and J genes are TRBV5-1 and TRBJ1-1; D is unclear. Germline V CDR1 and CDR2: SGHRS, YFSETQ. CDR3 length equals 15 residues. V gave up 6 bases and J gave up 0 bases, with 15 bases separating them. As DNA, the CDR3 is TGCGCCAGCAAACAGTTATCTTCGATGAACACTGAAGCTTTCTTT. This codes for CASKQLSSMNTEAFF.

CDR3 region: CASSFAGGPTGELFF. CDR3 in DNA: TGCGCCAGCAGCTTCGCGGGGGGGCCTACCGGGGAGCTGTTTTTT. The gene calls are TRBV5-1 and TRBJ2-2; 9 nucleotides align to TRBD2. CDR1 and CDR2 (germline): SGHRS, YFSETQ. This CDR3 comprises 15 residues. The V segment lost 2 bases and the J segment 5 bases; nucleotides outside the gene matches: 4.

This rearrangement joins TRBV29-1 to TRBJ2-7; 12 bases are shared with TRBD2. CDR3 length: 15 amino acids. The germline CDR1 and CDR2 sequences are SQVTM and ANQGSEA. The V segment lost 4 bases and the J segment 4 bases; nucleotides outside the gene matches: 8. The CDR3 region is CSVGELAGGRYEQYF. CDR3 nucleotides: TGCAGCGTTGGAGAGCTAGCGGGGGGGCGATACGAGCAGTACTTC.

This sequence joins TRBV7-3 and TRBJ1-1; 8 bases line up with TRBD1. The trim removed 6 bases at V and 1 base at J, leaving 19 bases unmatched. This CDR3 is built from 19 residues. Germline assignment: CDR1 SGHTA and CDR2 FQGTGA. This CDR3 reads CASSSLRLTGALGNTEAFF. The CDR3 bases are TGTGCCAGCAGTTCCCTCCGATTGACAGGGGCCCTGGGGAACACTGAAGCTTTCTTT.

J is TRBJ2-1 and V is TRBV7-8; possible D gene TRBD1, 5 bases. Germline CDR1 is SGHVS and CDR2 is FQNEAQ. The V and J ends lost 2 bases and 8 bases respectively, with 22 bases between them. This CDR3 spans 17 amino acids. CDR3 sequence reads: CASSLPSPRVDKDEQFF. CDR3 coding DNA: TGTGCCAGCAGCTTACCCAGCCCCAGGGTGGATAAGGATGAGCAGTTCTTC.

Comments on this clone: This specimen includes other DNA sequences encoding the same CDR3. The chain combines TRBV5-1 with TRBJ2-7, with 8 nucleotides matching TRBD1. With 5 bases clipped from V and 3 bases from J, the junction kept 7 bases outside the gene matches. The germline V gene has CDR1 SGHRS and CDR2 YFSETQ. CDR3 length: 14 residues. In nucleotides, the CDR3 is TGCGCCAGCAGTCCGGGACAGGACAACTACGAGCAGTACTTC. This translates into CASSPGQDNYEQYF. Looking up the rest from reference TRBV5-1 and TRBJ2-7 gives the full variable domain: KAGVTQTPRYLIKTRGQQVTLSCSPISGHRSVSWYQQTPGQGLQFLFEYFSETQRNKGNFPGRFSGRQFSNSRSEMNVSTLELGDSALYLCASSPGQDNYEQYFGPGTRLTVT.

The chain carries TRBV5-4 and TRBJ2-5, with TRBD1 as a possible D gene (6 bases). The CDR3 length is 14 residues. The ends were cut back, 4 bases at V and 5 bases at J, with 15 bases in the middle. The germline V gene has CDR1 SGHNT and CDR2 YYREEE (reference sequence). CDR3 amino acids: CASSPNRAGETQYF. The CDR3 DNA reads TGTGCCAGCAGCCCGAACAGGGCCGGGGAGACCCAGTACTTC.

This clone was seen just once. The chain's CDR3 is CASSLISLAHYEQYF. CDR3 coding DNA: TGTGCCAGCAGCTTGATCTCCTTAGCGCACTACGAGCAGTACTTC. The chain uses TRBV5-6 and TRBJ2-7, with a tentative D call TRBD2 (5 bases). The CDR3 consists of 15 residues. From germline, CDR1 is SGHDT and CDR2 YYEEEE. V was clipped by 1 base and J by 3 bases, with 14 bases between them.

The gene calls are TRBV7-9 and TRBJ1-6; D is possibly TRBD1 (6 bases). The germline V gene encodes CDR1 SEHNR and CDR2 FQNEAQ (reference sequence). Trimming took 2 bases from V and 6 from J, leaving 17 bases between them. The CDR3 length is 17 residues. The CDR3: CASSLTLQGMANSPLHF. The CDR3 DNA is TGTGCCAGCAGCTTAACCCTACAGGGAATGGCTAATTCACCCCTCCACTTT.

This clone turned up a few times. The V call is TRBV25-1, the J call TRBJ2-1; TRBD2 is a possible D gene (5 bases). Germline assignment: CDR1 MGHDK and CDR2 SYGVNS. The CDR3 has 15 residues. Trimming took 3 bases from V and 7 from J, leaving 16 bases between them. CDR3 in DNA: TGTGCCAGCAGTGACTACCATCTAGCAAGGAATGAGCAGTTCTTC. The encoded protein is CASSDYHLARNEQFF.

The rearrangement uses TRBV7-2 and TRBJ2-7; 14 nucleotides agree with TRBD2. With V trimmed by 4 bases and J by 5 bases, 7 bases remained unmatched. The V gene's germline CDR1 is SGHTA and CDR2 FQGNSA. The CDR3 runs to 16 residues. CDR3 in DNA: TGTGCCAGCAGCTCGACTAGCGGGGGGGCCAGGAACGAGCAGTACTTC. This translates into CASSSTSGGARNEQYF.

The chain joins TRBV19 to TRBJ1-1; D unresolved. Germline CDR1 is LNHDA and CDR2 is SQIVND (reference sequence). The CDR3 totals 12 residues. Between the trimmed V and J ends, which lost 3 bases and 7 bases, there was a span of 9 bases. The CDR3 region is CASSMKESEAFF. CDR3 DNA: TGTGCCAGTAGTATGAAAGAGAGTGAAGCTTTCTTT.

The V gene is TRBV4-1, the J gene TRBJ2-7, with 7 bases identical to TRBD2. CDR3 length equals 15 residues. The germline V gene has CDR1 MGHRA and CDR2 YSYEKL. V shed 0 bases and J 0 bases; nucleotides not matched to a gene: 2. The CDR3 sequence: CASSQDPGGSYEQYF. In DNA, the CDR3 is TGCGCCAGCAGCCAAGACCCGGGGGGCTCCTACGAGCAGTACTTC.

The genes are TRBV5-5 and TRBJ2-3; D remains ambiguous. Trimming removed 1 base from V and 7 bases from J, with 10 bases in between. CDR3 length: 13 residues. Germline loops: CDR1 SGHKS, CDR2 YYEKEE (reference sequence). In DNA, the CDR3 is TGTGCCAGCAGCTTGTCCCCGGGTCATACGCAGTATTTT. This translates into CASSLSPGHTQYF.

The chain carries TRBV27 and TRBJ1-2; possibly TRBD1 for D (5 bases). Germline lookup yields CDR1 MNHEY and CDR2 SMNVEV (reference sequence). The CDR3 covers 12 residues. V lost 5 bases and J 2 bases, leaving 6 bases between the germline ends. The CDR3 loop reads CASSTGNYGYTF. CDR3 sequence (DNA): TGTGCCAGCAGTACAGGAAACTATGGCTACACCTTC.

The V and J genes are TRBV5-1 and TRBJ1-5; no clear D. Germline loops: CDR1 SGHRS, CDR2 YFSETQ. The ends were cut back, 4 bases at V and 3 bases at J, with 14 bases in the middle. CDR3 size: 15 residues. For the CDR3, the DNA is TGCGCCAGCAGCCAGGACGCGGGGAACAATCAGCCCCAGCATTTT. Translated, it gives CASSQDAGNNQPQHF.

This clone has only a few counts. The CDR3 region is CASSFSLPGTMAYYGYTF. DNA of the CDR3: TGTGCCAGCAGCTTTTCACTTCCCGGGACAATGGCATACTATGGCTACACCTTC. The rearrangement links TRBV11-2 to TRBJ1-2, with D possibly being TRBD1 (6 bases). The CDR3 totals 18 residues. Looked up from germline, CDR1 is SGHAT and CDR2 is FQNNGV. V lost 3 bases, J lost 3 bases, and 23 bases lay in between.

The chain uses TRBV6-5 and TRBJ2-7; 11 nucleotides agree with TRBD1. The CDR3 consists of 14 residues. J lost 6 bases, V lost 6 bases, and 7 bases had no gene match. CDR1 and CDR2 from the germline V gene are MNHEY and SVGAGI. The DNA for the CDR3 is TGTGCCAGCAGAGGCGGGACAGGGGGTGGCGAGCAGTACTTC. Translation: CASRGGTGGGEQYF.

In its sample, this clone was seen once. CDR3 DNA sequence: TGTGCCAGCTCACCATGGCTCGGGACAGGCCAAGAGACCCAGTACTTC. Protein sequence: CASSPWLGTGQETQYF. V usage is TRBV18 and J usage is TRBJ2-5; 8 nucleotides match TRBD1. With V trimmed by 2 bases and J by 1 base, 6 bases remained unmatched. This CDR3 region has 16 residues. CDR1 is KGHSH and CDR2 is LQKENI in the germline V gene.

The chain combines TRBV5-1 with TRBJ1-1; TRBD1 agrees at 12 bases. The CDR3 has 16 amino acids. CDR1 is SGHRS and CDR2 is YFSETQ in the germline V gene. J lost 4 bases, V lost 1 base, and 5 bases had no gene match. CDR3 amino acids: CASSLLGTGGRTEAFF. In DNA form, the CDR3 reads TGCGCCAGCAGCTTGTTAGGGACAGGGGGCCGCACTGAAGCTTTCTTT.

The chain carries TRBV19 and TRBJ2-7, with a tentative D call TRBD1 (5 bases). Trimming stripped 3 bases from V and 4 bases from J, with 13 bases between. CDR3 length equals 14 residues. Germline loops: CDR1 LNHDA, CDR2 SQIVND (reference sequence). The CDR3 DNA is TGTGCCAGTAGTATTGGCAGGGCAGCTTACGAGCAGTACTTC. Protein: CASSIGRAAYEQYF. Complete variable domain (other parts from reference TRBV19 and TRBJ2-7): DGGITQSPKYLFRKEGQNVTLSCEQNLNHDAMYWYRQDPGQGLRLIYYSQIVNDFQKGDIAEGYSVSREKKESFPLTVTSAQKNPTAFYLCASSIGRAAYEQYFGPGTRLTVT.

This chain links TRBV7-3 with TRBJ2-1; 7 bases line up with TRBD1. From germline, CDR1 is SGHTA and CDR2 FQGTGA. This CDR3 contains 14 residues. With V trimmed by 1 base and J by 8 bases, 5 bases remained unmatched. CDR3 amino acids: CASSLNPGGHEQFF. The CDR3 nucleotides are TGTGCCAGCAGCTTAAACCCAGGGGGACATGAGCAGTTCTTC.

This clone was detected once. This chain links TRBV4-2 with TRBJ2-3; 9 positions agree with TRBD2. V lost 1 base to trimming and J lost 4 bases; unmatched junction nucleotides: 12. The CDR3 runs to 18 residues. CDR1 LGHNA and CDR2 YNFKEQ come from the germline V gene. DNA for the CDR3: TGTGCCAGCAGCCAAGGTACCCTAGCGGGGACCATCCCAGATACGCAGTATTTT. Protein: CASSQGTLAGTIPDTQYF.

The chain uses TRBV24-1 and TRBJ2-1; D is perhaps TRBD1 (5 bases). This CDR3 is built from 16 residues. Germline assignment: CDR1 KGHDR and CDR2 SFDVKD. V gave up 3 bases and J gave up 4 bases, with 15 bases separating them. The CDR3: CATSDGGAGSYNEQFF. The CDR3 coding sequence is TGTGCCACCAGTGATGGTGGAGCAGGGTCTTACAATGAGCAGTTCTTC.

The rearrangement joins TRBV27 to TRBJ2-6; D gene unclear. Germline V gene sequence: CDR1 MNHEY, CDR2 SMNVEV (reference sequence). The CDR3 runs to 15 residues. The germline V and J ends were trimmed by 4 bases and 0 bases, with 7 bases remaining between them. CDR3 sequence (DNA): TGTGCCAGCAGTTCTACAGCCTCTGGGGCCAACGTCCTGACTTTC. Protein product: CASSSTASGANVLTF.

The chain combines TRBV5-4 with TRBJ1-2; 9 bases map to TRBD1. V was pared by 5 bases and J by 2 bases, with 4 bases of the junction left unmatched. The CDR3 has 14 residues. Germline assignment: CDR1 SGHNT and CDR2 YYREEE (reference sequence). The CDR3 spells CASRLDRGNYGYTF. The CDR3 DNA reads as TGTGCCAGCAGACTAGACAGGGGGAACTATGGCTACACCTTC.

The chain employs TRBV11-2 and TRBJ2-7; 8 bases map to TRBD2. The V gene end was trimmed by 1 base and the J gene end by 3 bases; junction bases not matched to a gene: 5. The CDR3 has 15 residues. Germline CDR1 reads SGHAT; CDR2 reads FQNNGV. In DNA form, the CDR3 reads TGTGCCAGCAGCTTAGCGGGGGGGCGCATCTACGAGCAGTACTTC. Protein: CASSLAGGRIYEQYF.